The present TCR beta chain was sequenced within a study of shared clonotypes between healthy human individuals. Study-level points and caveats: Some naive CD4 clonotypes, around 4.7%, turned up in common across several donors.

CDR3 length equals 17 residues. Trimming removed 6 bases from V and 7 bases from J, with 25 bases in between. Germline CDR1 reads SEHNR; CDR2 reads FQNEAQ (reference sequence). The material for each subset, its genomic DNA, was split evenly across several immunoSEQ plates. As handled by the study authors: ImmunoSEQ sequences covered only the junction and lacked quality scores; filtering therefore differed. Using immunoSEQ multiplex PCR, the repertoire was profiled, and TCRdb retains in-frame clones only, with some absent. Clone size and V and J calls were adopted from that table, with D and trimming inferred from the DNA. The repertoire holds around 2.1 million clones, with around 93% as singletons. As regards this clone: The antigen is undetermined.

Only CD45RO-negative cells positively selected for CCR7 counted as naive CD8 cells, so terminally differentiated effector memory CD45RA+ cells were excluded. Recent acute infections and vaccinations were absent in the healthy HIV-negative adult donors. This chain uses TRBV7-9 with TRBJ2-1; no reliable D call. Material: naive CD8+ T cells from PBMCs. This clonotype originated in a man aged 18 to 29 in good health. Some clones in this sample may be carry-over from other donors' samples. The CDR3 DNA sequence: TGTGCCAGCAGAACCCGCGGAGAACCCCTAGGAGAGAATGAGCAGTTCTTC. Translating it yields CASRTRGEPLGENEQFF.